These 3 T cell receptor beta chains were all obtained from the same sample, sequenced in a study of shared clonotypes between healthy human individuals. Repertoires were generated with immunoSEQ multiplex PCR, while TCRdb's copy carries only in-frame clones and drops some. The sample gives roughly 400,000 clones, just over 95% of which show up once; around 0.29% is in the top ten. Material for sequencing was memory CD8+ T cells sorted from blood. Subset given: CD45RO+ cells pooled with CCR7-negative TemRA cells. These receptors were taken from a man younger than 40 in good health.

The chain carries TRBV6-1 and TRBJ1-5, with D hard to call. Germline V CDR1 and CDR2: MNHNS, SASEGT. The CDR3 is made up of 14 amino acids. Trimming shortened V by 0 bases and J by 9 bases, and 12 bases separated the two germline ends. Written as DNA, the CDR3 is TGTGCCAGCAGTGAAGCCTTCAAGGTGGGGCCCCAGCATTTT. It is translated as CASSEAFKVGPQHF.

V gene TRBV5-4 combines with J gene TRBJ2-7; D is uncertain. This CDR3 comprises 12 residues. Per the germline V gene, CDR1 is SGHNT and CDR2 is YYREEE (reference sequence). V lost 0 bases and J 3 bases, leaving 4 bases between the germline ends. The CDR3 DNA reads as TGTGCCAGCAGCTTGGACAACTACGAGCAGTACTTC. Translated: CASSLDNYEQYF.

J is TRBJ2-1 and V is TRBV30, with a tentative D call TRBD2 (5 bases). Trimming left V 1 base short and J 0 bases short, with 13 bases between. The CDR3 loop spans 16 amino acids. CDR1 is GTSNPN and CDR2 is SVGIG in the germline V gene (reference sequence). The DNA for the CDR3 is TGTGCCTGGAGTGGCCCTACTAGGAGCTCCTACAATGAGCAGTTCTTC. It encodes CAWSGPTRSSYNEQFF.